A selection of T cell receptor beta chains follows, all from one sample in a study of blood T cell repertoires in COVID-19. TCRdb's table, derived via immunoSEQ multiplex PCR, lists solely in-frame clones and lacks some. The repertoire holds over 150,000 clones, roughly 86% seen once, with roughly 7% in the top ten. Sequenced sample: peripheral blood. The receptor source for this set is a man aged 45 to 65 with active or convalescent COVID-19. CDR3s include the opening cysteine and the closing phenylalanine or tryptophan. A D gene is named only where the DNA matches it firmly. Rows give clone size only sometimes, using once, few, many, or a class for an expanded clone.

>TRBJ2-7|.|TRBV7-9|.
TGTGCCAGCAGCTTAGGGGAAGGGGGTAAGCAGTACTTC
CASSLGEGGKQYF
>TRBJ2-7|TRBD1|TRBV6-5|.
TGTGCCAGCAGGCGCCGGGACAGGGTGGAATACGAGCAGTACTTC
CASRRRDRVEYEQYF
>TRBJ1-5|TRBD1|TRBV19|.
TGTGCCAGTAGGGGGAGACAGGGGTCAAATCAGCCCCAGCATTTT
CASRGRQGSNQPQHF
>TRBJ1-5|.|TRBV7-3|.
TGTGCCAGCAGCCCTGACAGAAATCAGCCCCAGCATTTT
CASSPDRNQPQHF
>TRBJ1-2|.|TRBV24-1|.
TGTGCCACCAGTGATTCCGGGACAACCTATGGCTACACCTTC
CATSDSGTTYGYTF
>TRBJ2-3|TRBD2|TRBV6-4|.
TGTGCCAGCAGGCGACTAGCGGGGGGATCAGATACGCAGTATTTT
CASRRLAGGSDTQYF
>TRBJ2-1|TRBD2|TRBV7-2|.
TGTGCCAGCAGCTTAGTGGGCGGGGGGGCCTCTAATGAGCAGTTCTTC
CASSLVGGGASNEQFF
>TRBJ2-1|TRBD2|TRBV5-8|.
TGTGCCAGCAGCTTGTCCCTCGGGACTAGCGAGACTTACAATGAGCAGTTCTTC
CASSLSLGTSETYNEQFF
>TRBJ1-2|.|TRBV6-1|.
TGTGCCAGCAGTGAAAGGGGTTGGGGTTCTAACTATGGCTACACCTTC
CASSERGWGSNYGYTF
>TRBJ1-1|.|TRBV19|.
TGTGCCAGTAGCCGTATCAAGTCAGGGCCACATGGAAATACTGAAGCTTTCTTT
CASSRIKSGPHGNTEAFF
>TRBJ2-5|.|TRBV7-2|.
TGTGCCAGCAGCAGATTCTTGCGGGGAGAGACCCAGTACTTC
CASSRFLRGETQYF
>TRBJ2-5|TRBD2|TRBV24-1|few
TGTGCCACCAGTGATTTGGGACTAGCGGGAGGAGAAGAGACCCAGTACTTC
CATSDLGLAGGEETQYF
>TRBJ1-2|.|TRBV18|.
TGTGCCAGCTCACCCTCCGCGACAGGCTATTATAACTATGGCTACACCTTC
CASSPSATGYYNYGYTF
>TRBJ2-3|TRBD2|TRBV5-1|.
TGCGCCAGCAGCCCCCCCGAGCGGGGGGCGGGAGATACGCAGTATTTT
CASSPPERGAGDTQYF
>TRBJ2-3|TRBD2|TRBV30|.
TGTGCCTGGAGTCCGCTAAGGGGACTAGCGGGAGATGGTACGCAGTATTTT
CAWSPLRGLAGDGTQYF
>TRBJ1-5|TRBD1|TRBV6-2/TRBV6-3|.
TGTGCCAGCAGTACAAGGGACAGACGGGGCAATCAGCCCCAGCATTTT
CASSTRDRRGNQPQHF
>TRBJ2-7|TRBD2|TRBV15|few
TGTGCCACCAGCAGAGGTCTAGCGGAAGGCGAGCAGTACTTC
CATSRGLAEGEQYF
>TRBJ1-2|.|TRBV10-3|once
TGTGCCATCAGTGATACGCAGGACTATGGCTACACCTTC
CAISDTQDYGYTF
>TRBJ2-7|TRBD2|TRBV19|.
TGTGCCAGTAGTAGATCGTGGGAGGGCGAGCAGTACTTC
CASSRSWEGEQYF
>TRBJ1-2|TRBD1|TRBV30|.
TGTGCCTGGAGTGCGACAGGGGCTGGCTACACCTTC
CAWSATGAGYTF
>TRBJ2-1|TRBD2|TRBV7-2|.
TGTGCCAGCAGCTTAGCGGCCCAGCGGGAGTTCTCCTACAATGAGCAGTTCTTC
CASSLAAQREFSYNEQFF
>TRBJ2-5|TRBD2|TRBV20-1|.
TGCAGTGCTAGTCCTACTTTAGCGGGAGAAGAGACCCAGTACTTC
CSASPTLAGEETQYF
>TRBJ2-5|.|TRBV7-3|.
TGTGCCAGCAGCTTCGGGTCCGGGGGGCGAGAGACCCAGTACTTC
CASSFGSGGRETQYF
>TRBJ1-1|.|TRBV7-3|.
TGTGCCAGCAGCTCAGGAGGGTGGAACACTGAAGCTTTCTTT
CASSSGGWNTEAFF
>TRBJ2-7|TRBD1|TRBV6-5|few
TGTGCCAGCAGCCCGGGGACAGAATACGAGCAGTACTTC
CASSPGTEYEQYF
>TRBJ1-3|TRBD1|TRBV7-2|.
TGTGCCAGCAGCCGGACAGGGACAAACACCATATATTTT
CASSRTGTNTIYF
>TRBJ1-5|TRBD1|TRBV27|.
TGTGCCAGCAGTCCCTTCGCGGACAGGGGCAATCAGCCCCAGCATTTT
CASSPFADRGNQPQHF
>TRBJ1-1|.|TRBV10-3|.
TGTGCCATCAGTGTTGTCTCCGGGGAAGCTTTCTTT
CAISVVSGEAFF
>TRBJ2-1|TRBD2|TRBV30|.
TGTGCCTGGAGTGTGGATCTAGCGGGAGTGTCCTACAATGAGCAGTTCTTC
CAWSVDLAGVSYNEQFF
>TRBJ2-6|.|TRBV7-2|once
TGTGCCAGCAAACAGCAGTCTGGGGCCAACGTCCTGACTTTC
CASKQQSGANVLTF
>TRBJ1-5|.|TRBV30|.
TGTGCCTGGGGTTTGGGGGCTGGCAATCAGCCCCAGCATTTT
CAWGLGAGNQPQHF
>TRBJ2-3|TRBD1|TRBV5-1|.
TGCGCCAGCAGCTTGCAAGAACAGGGGGCAGCTAACACAGATACGCAGTATTTT
CASSLQEQGAANTDTQYF
>TRBJ2-3|.|TRBV6-5|once
TGTGCCAGCAGTTACTCGCTGCCGGGGGTCGATACGCAGTATTTT
CASSYSLPGVDTQYF
>TRBJ1-5|.|TRBV7-6|once
TGTGCCAGCAGCTCGTACAGGGATCAGCCCCAGCATTTT
CASSSYRDQPQHF
>TRBJ2-3|TRBD2|TRBV7-2|.
TGTGCCAGCAGCCCCCGGGGGGGGCACCAGTATTTT
CASSPRGGHQYF
>TRBJ2-4|TRBD1|TRBV7-2|.
TGTGCCAGCAGCTATGGGACAGAGCGGGCCAAAAACATTCAGTACTTC
CASSYGTERAKNIQYF
>TRBJ2-7|TRBD2|TRBV3-1/TRBV3-2|.
TGTGCCAGCAGCACCAGCGGGGGTGGGTACGAGCAGTACTTC
CASSTSGGGYEQYF
>TRBJ2-6|.|TRBV9|.
TGTGCCAGTAGGTCGGGGGAATCTGGGGCCAACGTCCTGACTTTC
CASRSGESGANVLTF
>TRBJ2-2|TRBD2|TRBV5-1|few
TGCGCCAGCAGCCAAGCGGGGATGAACACCGGGGAGCTGTTTTTT
CASSQAGMNTGELFF
>TRBJ2-7|TRBD2|TRBV7-2|.
TGTGCCAGCAGTCCTAGCGGGAGCCCCAGCTCCTACGAGCAGTACTTC
CASSPSGSPSSYEQYF
>TRBJ1-4|.|TRBV6-6|.
TGTGCCAGCAGCCTCCTGTCCCCAGGGGAGGGGAAACTGTTTTTT
CASSLLSPGEGKLFF
>TRBJ2-2|TRBD2|TRBV5-1|.
TGCGCCAGCAGCTTGGGACTAGCGGTGAACACCGGGGAGCTGTTTTTT
CASSLGLAVNTGELFF
>TRBJ1-1|TRBD1|TRBV9|.
TGTGCCAGCAGCGTAATACCGGACAGGGGGAACACTGAAGCTTTCTTT
CASSVIPDRGNTEAFF
>TRBJ1-4|.|TRBV11-3|.
TGTGCCAGCAGCCGGACACCCGAAGGGGGAAAACTGTTTTTT
CASSRTPEGGKLFF
>TRBJ1-2|TRBD1|TRBV6-5|.
TGTGCCAGCAGGAGGGACAGCCTTGACGGCTACACCTTC
CASRRDSLDGYTF
>TRBJ1-1|TRBD1|TRBV27|.
TGTGCCAGCGGCCTCAGTCCAGACAGGGCCACTGAAGCTTTCTTT
CASGLSPDRATEAFF
>TRBJ2-1|TRBD2|TRBV3-1/TRBV3-2|few
TGTGCCAGCAGCCTACTACCCGCGGGACTAGCGGCGAATGAGCAGTTCTTC
CASSLLPAGLAANEQFF